A single sample gave rise to the 21 T cell receptor beta chains below, sequenced in a study of beta chain features in type 1 diabetes. Overall study findings and caveats: TCRB CDR3s were moderately but significantly shorter in Type 1 diabetes patients in all four CD4+ subsets.

The whole isolated RNA underwent reverse transcription, so sequencing captured expressed TCRB transcripts. Repertoires were generated with immunoSEQ multiplex PCR, while TCRdb's copy carries only in-frame clones and drops some. The sample includes 400,000 or so clones, around 9.6% of them seen just once. For these TCRs, the target antigens are not known. The source material was central memory CD4+ T cells from blood. All receptors derive from a man aged 25 to 40 with type 1 diabetes.

The chain combines TRBV6-5 with TRBJ2-4; perhaps TRBD1 as D (6 bases). Trimming removed 0 bases from V and 8 bases from J, with 17 bases in between. CDR3 length: 16 residues. Looked up from germline, CDR1 is MNHEY and CDR2 is SVGAGI. CDR3 in DNA: TGTGCCAGCAGTTACTCGACGAGGGTGACAGGCGACATTCAGTACTTC. Translation: CASSYSTRVTGDIQYF.

This clone was counted only a few times. The V call is TRBV7-3, the J call TRBJ2-1; the D gene is possibly TRBD2 (5 bases). Trimming stripped 7 bases from V and 0 bases from J, with 13 bases between. Germline V lookup: CDR1 SGHTA, CDR2 FQGTGA. This CDR3 is 15 amino acids long. Written as DNA, the CDR3 is TGTGCCAGCATAAGCGGTCGAAGCTCCTACAATGAGCAGTTCTTC. As protein: CASISGRSSYNEQFF.

The sample holds many counts of this clone. This sequence joins TRBV10-3 and TRBJ2-3; 13 positions agree with TRBD2. V was pared by 8 bases and J by 2 bases, with 7 bases of the junction left unmatched. This CDR3 is built from 16 residues. Germline V gene data show CDR1 as ENHRY and CDR2 as SYGVKD. CDR3 sequence reads: CAIGDGLAGATDTQYF. CDR3 in DNA: TGTGCCATCGGGGACGGACTAGCGGGGGCCACAGATACGCAGTATTTT.

In DNA, the CDR3 is TGTGCCAGCTCACCATCAACAGGGGTGAACACCGGGGAGCTGTTTTTT. It translates to CASSPSTGVNTGELFF. V gene TRBV18 combines with J gene TRBJ2-2, with TRBD1 matching over 7 bases. Trimming removed 2 bases from V and 1 base from J; junction bases left unmatched: 4. Germline CDR1 and CDR2: KGHSH and LQKENI. The CDR3 runs 16 residues.

The V gene is TRBV25-1, the J gene TRBJ1-1; D gene uncertain. This CDR3 region has 16 residues. The V gene lost 4 bases and the J gene lost 0 bases, with 15 bases spanning the gap. Germline CDR1 and CDR2: MGHDK and SYGVNS. CDR3 DNA sequence: TGTGCCAGCAGTGGCCCTCCGACCGGGGTGAACACTGAAGCTTTCTTT. Its protein is CASSGPPTGVNTEAFF. Combining the CDR3 with reference TRBV25-1 and TRBJ1-1 gives the whole variable domain EADIYQTPRYLVIGTGKKITLECSQTMGHDKMYWYQQDPGMELHLIHYSYGVNSTEKGDLSSESTVSRIRTEHFPLTLESARPSHTSQYLCASSGPPTGVNTEAFFGQGTRLTVV.

The rearrangement links TRBV29-1 to TRBJ2-1, with 7 nucleotides matching TRBD1. The CDR3 consists of 16 residues. CDR1 is SQVTM and CDR2 is ANQGSEA in the germline V gene. V lost 0 bases and J lost 0; bases outside the gene matches: 5. CDR3 sequence reads: CSVEDPRGHSYNEQFF. The CDR3 DNA reads TGCAGCGTTGAAGATCCGAGGGGGCACTCCTACAATGAGCAGTTCTTC.

The rearrangement links TRBV25-1 to TRBJ2-6; TRBD1 aligns across 7 bases. The CDR3 has 16 residues. Germline V gene lookup returns CDR1 MGHDK and CDR2 SYGVNS. The V segment lost 5 bases and the J segment 6 bases; nucleotides outside the gene matches: 10. The CDR3 DNA sequence: TGTGCCAGCAGTTGGTCTACAGGGGCTTTGGCCAACGTCCTGACTTTC. This encodes CASSWSTGALANVLTF.

This clone was detected ten times or more. The V and J genes are TRBV11-3 and TRBJ2-6; D is possibly TRBD1 or TRBD2 (7 bases each). V was cut by 0 bases and J by 0 bases, with 15 bases left in between. CDR1 is SGHNT and CDR2 is YENEEA in the germline V gene. The CDR3 covers 19 residues. CDR3: CASSLDQGGTASGANVLTF. CDR3 nucleotide sequence: TGTGCCAGCAGCTTAGATCAGGGGGGGACTGCCTCTGGGGCCAACGTCCTGACTTTC.

This clone has more than one count but fewer than ten. The chain has TRBV25-1 and TRBJ1-1; TRBD1 matches 7 bases. The CDR3 is made up of 14 amino acids. Germline-derived CDR1 and CDR2 are MGHDK and SYGVNS. The V gene end was trimmed by 5 bases and the J gene end by 3 bases; junction bases not matched to a gene: 6. CDR3 sequence: CASSTNQGDTEAFF. The CDR3 bases are TGTGCCAGCAGTACCAACCAGGGGGACACTGAAGCTTTCTTT.

The V call is TRBV27, the J call TRBJ2-1; 8 bases are a match to TRBD1. Germline lookup yields CDR1 MNHEY and CDR2 SMNVEV (reference sequence). Germline trimming cut 5 bases from V and 0 bases from J; bases unmatched to any gene: 6. The CDR3 consists of 16 residues. The CDR3 coding sequence is TGTGCCAGCAGTCGAACAGGGGGTCGCTCCTACAATGAGCAGTTCTTC. Residues: CASSRTGGRSYNEQFF.

This clone occurred many times. This chain connects TRBV7-9 to TRBJ2-3; no firm D call. The CDR3 is 14 amino acids. Trimming shortened V by 1 base and J by 6 bases, and 11 bases separated the two germline ends. Germline V lookup: CDR1 SEHNR, CDR2 FQNEAQ (reference sequence). The CDR3 reads CASSLGGPRDTQYF. Here the CDR3 DNA reads TGTGCCAGCAGCTTAGGAGGACCAAGGGATACGCAGTATTTT.

The count of this clone is one. The chain combines TRBV5-6 with TRBJ2-5; the match to TRBD1 covers 11 bases. Trimming removed 1 base from V and 2 bases from J; junction bases left unmatched: 1. The V gene's germline CDR1 is SGHDT and CDR2 YYEEEE. This CDR3 spans 15 amino acids. Here the CDR3 reads CASSLWDRGQETQYF. The CDR3 region has the DNA TGTGCCAGCAGCTTGTGGGACAGGGGGCAAGAGACCCAGTACTTC. The full variable domain, rest sourced from reference TRBV5-6 and TRBJ2-5, is DAGVTQSPTHLIKTRGQQVTLRCSPKSGHDTVSWYQQALGQGPQFIFQYYEEEERQRGNFPDRFSGHQFPNYSSELNVNALLLGDSALYLCASSLWDRGQETQYFGPGTRLLVL.

This rearrangement joins TRBV15 to TRBJ2-7; TRBD1 might be the D (5 bases). The germline V gene has CDR1 LNHNV and CDR2 YYDKDF (reference sequence). The ends were cut back, 8 bases at V and 0 bases at J, with 11 bases in the middle. The CDR3 is 13 amino acids. The CDR3 DNA is TGTGCCACCTCGCGACAGTCCTCCTACGAGCAGTACTTC. It encodes CATSRQSSYEQYF.

V is TRBV7-2 and J is TRBJ1-1, with D perhaps TRBD1 (5 bases). The germline gives CDR1 SGHTA, CDR2 FQGNSA. V was pared by 4 bases and J by 4 bases, with 16 bases between. The CDR3 is made up of 15 amino acids. CDR3 coding DNA: TGTGCCAGCAGCTCATATCCTCGCGGGGCCACTGAAGCTTTCTTT. Amino acid sequence: CASSSYPRGATEAFF.

A note on this clone: This may arise from a read error, as a much more abundant clone is one base away. The chain combines TRBV5-4 with TRBJ2-6; 7 bases map to TRBD1. V lost 3 bases to trimming and J lost 2 bases; unmatched junction nucleotides: 2. The CDR3 runs 15 residues. The germline gives CDR1 SGHNT, CDR2 YYREEE (reference sequence). The CDR3 DNA reads TGTGCCAGCAGCTCAGACAGGGCTGGGGCCAACGTCCTGACTTTC. Translating it yields CASSSDRAGANVLTF.

This clone was detected ten times or more. This chain connects TRBV29-1 to TRBJ2-2; TRBD1 matches 11 bases. Looked up from germline, CDR1 is SQVTM and CDR2 is ANQGSEA. This CDR3 comprises 14 residues. Trimming at V came to 6 bases and at J to 5 bases, leaving 5 bases not matched to a gene. The CDR3: CSVKGTGGTGELFF. CDR3 DNA sequence: TGCAGCGTGAAAGGGACAGGGGGGACCGGGGAGCTGTTTTTT.

The chain has TRBV20-1 and TRBJ2-3, with no clear D. Trimming removed 6 bases at V and 6 bases at J, with 10 bases between. The germline gives CDR1 DFQATT, CDR2 SNEGSKA (reference sequence). The CDR3 has 11 residues. CDR3 in amino acids: CSAERLDTQYF. The CDR3 nucleotides are TGCAGTGCCGAGCGATTGGATACGCAGTATTTT.

The rearrangement uses TRBV9 and TRBJ2-3, with 12 bases fitting TRBD2. The CDR3 contains 15 residues. Germline V gene sequence: CDR1 SGDLS, CDR2 YYNGEE. Trimming at V came to 5 bases and at J to 4 bases, leaving 5 bases not matched to a gene. CDR3 nucleotide sequence: TGTGCCAGCAGTTTTCTAGCGGGAGGGCCAGATACGCAGTATTTT. Its protein product is CASSFLAGGPDTQYF. The variable domain in full, completed from reference TRBV9 and TRBJ2-3, reads DSGVTQTPKHLITATGQRVTLRCSPRSGDLSVYWYQQSLDQGLQFLIQYYNGEERAKGNILERFSAQQFPDLHSELNLSSLELGDSALYFCASSFLAGGPDTQYFGPGTRLTVL.

This clone has a handful of counts. The junction differs from germline at one of its ends, possibly a read error. Other DNA sequences in the sample encode the same CDR3. The V gene is TRBV4-1, the J gene TRBJ1-2; no reliable D call. CDR1 and CDR2 (germline): MGHRA, YSYEKL. CDR3 length equals 13 residues. CDR3 nucleotide sequence: TGTGCCAGCAGCCAAGGAGCGGTTTATGGCTACACCTTC. This gives the protein CASSQGAVYGYTF.

This clone was detected a few times. The chain has TRBV6-5 and TRBJ2-7, with D perhaps TRBD2 (5 bases). Between the trimmed V and J ends, which lost 6 bases and 2 bases, there was a span of 11 bases. The CDR3 loop spans 13 amino acids. Per germline, CDR1 MNHEY and CDR2 SVGAGI. As DNA, the CDR3 is TGTGCCAGCAGGGTCCACGGGGCCTACGAGCAGTACTTC. Translated: CASRVHGAYEQYF.

This clone was found a few times. The chain employs TRBV28 and TRBJ1-1, with D tentatively TRBD1 (5 bases). The CDR3 extends over 13 amino acids. Per germline, CDR1 MDHEN and CDR2 SYDVKM. Trimming took off 8 bases at V and 0 bases at J, with 10 bases between the two ends. CDR3: CASLKQVNTEAFF. The CDR3 DNA follows: TGTGCCAGCCTAAAACAGGTGAACACTGAAGCTTTCTTT.